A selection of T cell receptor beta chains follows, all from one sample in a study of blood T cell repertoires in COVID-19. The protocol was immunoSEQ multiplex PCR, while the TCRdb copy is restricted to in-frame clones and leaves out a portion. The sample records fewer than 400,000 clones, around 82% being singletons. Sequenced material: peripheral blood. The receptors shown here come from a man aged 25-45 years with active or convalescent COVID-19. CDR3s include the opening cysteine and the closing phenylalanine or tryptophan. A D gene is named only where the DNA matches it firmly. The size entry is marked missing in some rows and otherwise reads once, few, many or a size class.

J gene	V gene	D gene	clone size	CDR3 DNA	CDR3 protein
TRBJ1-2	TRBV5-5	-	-	TGTGCCAGCAGCCCGGGGGTCCGACCGGACTATGGCTACACCTTC	CASSPGVRPDYGYTF
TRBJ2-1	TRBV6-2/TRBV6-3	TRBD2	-	TGTGCCAGCAGTTACCCAGAGCGGGAGCTATACAATGAGCAGTTCTTC	CASSYPERELYNEQFF
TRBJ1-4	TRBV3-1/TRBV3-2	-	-	TGTGCCAGCAGCCAAGCAACGGGATTTAATGAAAAACTGTTTTTT	CASSQATGFNEKLFF
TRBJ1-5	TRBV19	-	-	TGTGCCAGTAGTTCAGGCGTAGGCCAGCCCCAGCATTTT	CASSSGVGQPQHF
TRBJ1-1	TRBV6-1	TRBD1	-	TGTGCCAGCAGTGAGGAAGGGGGCAGGGGTGGCACTGAAGCTTTCTTT	CASSEEGGRGGTEAFF
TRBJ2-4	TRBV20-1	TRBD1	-	TGCAGTGCCCAGGGGGCAGGGGGTCAGTACTTC	CSAQGAGGQYF
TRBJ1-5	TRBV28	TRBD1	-	TGTGCCAGCGGGACAGGTCGGCAGCCCCAGCATTTT	CASGTGRQPQHF
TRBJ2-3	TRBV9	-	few	TGTGCCAGCAGCGTAGCCTCCGGGTCCACAGATACGCAGTATTTT	CASSVASGSTDTQYF
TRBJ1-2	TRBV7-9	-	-	TGTGCCAGCAGCTTAGATGGCAGAAGAGGAGGCTACACCTTC	CASSLDGRRGGYTF
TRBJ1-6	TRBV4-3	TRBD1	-	TGCGCCAGCAGCCAAGCCGGGACAGGGTATAATTCACCCCTCCACTTT	CASSQAGTGYNSPLHF
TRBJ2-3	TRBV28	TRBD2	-	TGTGCCAGCCGCTGGGTGGGAGGGCCGGCAGATACGCAGTATTTT	CASRWVGGPADTQYF
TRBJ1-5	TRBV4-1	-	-	TGCGCCAGCAGTAAGGCCACGGGGGAATTTAATCAGCCCCAGCATTTT	CASSKATGEFNQPQHF
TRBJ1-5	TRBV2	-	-	TGTGCCAGCAGCGAATTCGGAGGGGAGGGACAGCCCCAGCATTTT	CASSEFGGEGQPQHF
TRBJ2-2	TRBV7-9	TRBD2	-	TGTGCCAGCAGCGGACTATTAGCGGGAGAATACACCGGGGAGCTGTTTTTT	CASSGLLAGEYTGELFF
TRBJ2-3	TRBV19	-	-	TGTGCCAGTAGTATAGATGGGGGACAAAGCACAGATACGCAGTATTTT	CASSIDGGQSTDTQYF
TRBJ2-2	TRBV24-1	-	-	TGTGCCACCAGTGATTCCCCCTATTCCACCGGGGAGCTGTTTTTT	CATSDSPYSTGELFF
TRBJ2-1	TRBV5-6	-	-	TGTGCCAGCAGCTTTGGAGGAGGGGATGAGCAGTTCTTC	CASSFGGGDEQFF
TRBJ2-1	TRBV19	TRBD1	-	TGTGCCAGTAGTTCACCGGGACAGGGGGTGAGGAATGAGCAGTTCTTC	CASSSPGQGVRNEQFF
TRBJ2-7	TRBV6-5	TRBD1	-	TGTGCCAGCAGTCCCGCGGACAGGGGAAGCGAGCAGTACTTC	CASSPADRGSEQYF
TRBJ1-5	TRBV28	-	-	TGTGCCAGCATCCTGACAGGCTATAGCAATCAGCCCCAGCATTTT	CASILTGYSNQPQHF
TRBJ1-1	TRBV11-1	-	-	TGTGCCAGCAGCTCGGACATAGGGGCTTTCTTT	CASSSDIGAFF
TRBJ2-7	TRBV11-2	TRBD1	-	TGTGCCAGCAGCTCTGGACAGGGGGGCTACGAGCAGTACTTC	CASSSGQGGYEQYF
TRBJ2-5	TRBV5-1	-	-	TGCGCCAGCAGCTTGGCCGCTGGAGGGATAGTAGAGACCCAGTACTTC	CASSLAAGGIVETQYF
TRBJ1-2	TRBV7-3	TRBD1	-	TGTGCCAGCAGCTCCCGGGACAGCCCTAGACTACCTTATGGCTACACCTTC	CASSSRDSPRLPYGYTF
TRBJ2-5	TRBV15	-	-	TGTGCCACCAGCAGAGAACCGGAGATGGAGACCCAGTACTTC	CATSREPEMETQYF
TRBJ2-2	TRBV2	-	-	TGTGCCAGCAGGGCTGACGGGGCCGGGGAGCTGTTTTTT	CASRADGAGELFF
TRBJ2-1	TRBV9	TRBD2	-	TGTGCCAGCAGCCCCATATTGGGGGGGAGCGGCAATGAGCAGTTCTTC	CASSPILGGSGNEQFF